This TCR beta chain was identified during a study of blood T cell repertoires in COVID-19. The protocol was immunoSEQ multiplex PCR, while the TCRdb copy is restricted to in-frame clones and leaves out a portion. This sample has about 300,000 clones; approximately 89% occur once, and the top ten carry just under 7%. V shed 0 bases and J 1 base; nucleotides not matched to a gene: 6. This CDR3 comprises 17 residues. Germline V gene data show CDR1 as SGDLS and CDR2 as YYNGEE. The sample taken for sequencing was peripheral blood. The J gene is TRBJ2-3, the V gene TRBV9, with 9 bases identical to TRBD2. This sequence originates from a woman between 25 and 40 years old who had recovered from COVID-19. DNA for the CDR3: TGTGCCAGCAGCGTAGCGTCCCTAGCGGGGCGCACAGATACGCAGTATTTT. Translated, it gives CASSVASLAGRTDTQYF. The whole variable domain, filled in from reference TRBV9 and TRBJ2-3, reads DSGVTQTPKHLITATGQRVTLRCSPRSGDLSVYWYQQSLDQGLQFLIQYYNGEERAKGNILERFSAQQFPDLHSELNLSSLELGDSALYFCASSVASLAGRTDTQYFGPGTRLTVL.